The 30 T cell receptor beta chains reported below all come from one sample, sequenced in a study of shared clonotypes between healthy human individuals. CD45RO-negative, CCR7-selected cells formed the naive CD8 fraction, which excluded terminally differentiated effector memory CD45RA+ cells. The table came from immunoSEQ multiplex PCR; TCRdb's copy has only in-frame clones and leaves some out. The sample has some 2.1 million clones, about 93% seen once. The sequenced sample was naive CD8+ T cells from PBMCs. These receptors all come from a man aged 18-30 years in good health. Some clones in this sample may be carry-over from other donors' samples.

The chain recombines TRBV6-1 with TRBJ2-2; D gene uncertain. V was clipped by 7 bases and J by 2 bases, with 8 bases between them. Per germline, CDR1 MNHNS and CDR2 SASEGT. The CDR3 has 13 amino acids. CDR3 amino acids: CASKRVNTGELFF. CDR3 sequence (DNA): TGTGCCAGCAAACGGGTAAACACCGGGGAGCTGTTTTTT.

The count of this clone is one. The chain has TRBV7-9 and TRBJ2-5; 9 positions agree with TRBD1. V lost 6 bases and J lost 5; bases outside the gene matches: 7. The germline V gene has CDR1 SEHNR and CDR2 FQNEAQ (reference sequence). This CDR3 region has 14 residues. The CDR3 loop is CASRTTGGRETQYF. The CDR3 DNA follows: TGTGCCAGCAGGACCACAGGGGGCCGGGAGACCCAGTACTTC.

As to this clone: This may come from a read error, since a much larger clone is one base off. Other DNA sequences in the sample encode the same CDR3. The V call is TRBV27, the J call TRBJ2-6, with D unresolved. This CDR3 has 13 amino acids. V lost 3 bases, J lost 4 bases, and 4 bases lay in between. Germline V CDR1 and CDR2: MNHEY, SMNVEV (reference sequence). CDR3 region: CASSFSGANVLTF. The CDR3 coding sequence is TGTGCCAGCAGTTTCTCCGGGGCCAACGTCCTGACTTTC.

The genes are TRBV7-3 and TRBJ2-2; no firm D call. Per germline, CDR1 SGHTA and CDR2 FQGTGA. The CDR3 loop spans 14 amino acids. Deletions cut 2 bases from V and 1 base from J, with 5 bases between. The CDR3 nucleotides are TGTGCCAGCAGCTTATATGAGAACACCGGGGAGCTGTTTTTT. This sequence encodes CASSLYENTGELFF. The full variable domain, rest sourced from reference TRBV7-3 and TRBJ2-2, is GAGVSQTPSNKVTEKGKYVELRCDPISGHTALYWYRQSLGQGPEFLIYFQGTGAADDSGLPNDRFFAVRPEGSVSTLKIQRTERGDSAVYLCASSLYENTGELFFGEGSRLTVL.

The V and J genes are TRBV27 and TRBJ2-3, with 10 bases fitting TRBD2. Germline CDR1 reads MNHEY; CDR2 reads SMNVEV (reference sequence). The trim removed 2 bases at V and 4 bases at J, leaving 15 bases unmatched. CDR3 length: 19 amino acids. The CDR3 region has the DNA TGTGCCAGCAGTTTACGGCAACGGCGTCTAGCGGGAGTAGCAGATACGCAGTATTTT. This encodes CASSLRQRRLAGVADTQYF.

The chain uses TRBV19 and TRBJ2-5; a possible D gene is TRBD2 (5 bases). This CDR3 spans 14 amino acids. Per germline, CDR1 LNHDA and CDR2 SQIVND (reference sequence). V was cut by 6 bases and J by 5 bases, with 16 bases left in between. CDR3 sequence (DNA): TGTGCCAGTAGGTCCGGGGTGGGAGTGGAGACCCAGTACTTC. It translates to CASRSGVGVETQYF.

The gene calls are TRBV2 and TRBJ2-3; 10 nucleotides match TRBD2. This CDR3 has 17 residues. Germline V lookup: CDR1 SNHLY, CDR2 FYNNEI. J gave up 2 bases and V 6 bases, and 11 bases lay outside the gene matches. Here the CDR3 DNA reads TGTGCCAGCAGGAACCCCCGGACTAGCGGAATCACAGATACGCAGTATTTT. Protein product: CASRNPRTSGITDTQYF.

This clone appeared once. This chain joins TRBV5-1 and TRBJ2-1; 16 bases agree with TRBD2. The V gene end was trimmed by 4 bases and the J gene end by 6 bases; junction bases not matched to a gene: 10. Per germline, CDR1 SGHRS and CDR2 YFSETQ. The CDR3 is made up of 18 amino acids. The CDR3 region is CASSGEGLAGGPGNEQFF. The DNA for the CDR3 is TGCGCCAGCAGCGGAGAGGGACTAGCGGGAGGGCCGGGCAATGAGCAGTTCTTC. Supplemented by reference TRBV5-1 and TRBJ2-1, the full variable domain reads KAGVTQTPRYLIKTRGQQVTLSCSPISGHRSVSWYQQTPGQGLQFLFEYFSETQRNKGNFPGRFSGRQFSNSRSEMNVSTLELGDSALYLCASSGEGLAGGPGNEQFFGPGTRLTVL.

On this clone: At the DNA level, this CDR3 is encoded by other sequences in the same sample as well. The chain recombines TRBV27 with TRBJ2-7; the D gene could be TRBD1 or TRBD2 (6 bases each). Trimming left V 4 bases short and J 0 bases short, with 7 bases between. The CDR3 has 13 amino acids. Germline V gives CDR1 MNHEY, CDR2 SMNVEV (reference sequence). CDR3 residues: CASSWGASYEQYF. The CDR3 region has the DNA TGTGCCAGCAGTTGGGGGGCCTCCTACGAGCAGTACTTC.

The V and J genes are TRBV5-1 and TRBJ2-1; a weak D match, TRBD2 (6 bases). Per germline, CDR1 SGHRS and CDR2 YFSETQ. The V and J ends lost 3 bases and 1 base respectively, with 17 bases between them. This CDR3 has 17 amino acids. CDR3 nucleotides: TGCGCCAGCAGCTCCCCCTTAACGGGAGAATCCTACAATGAGCAGTTCTTC. Its protein product is CASSSPLTGESYNEQFF.

This chain links TRBV28 with TRBJ2-7; tentative D call: TRBD2 (6 bases). Germline V gene lookup returns CDR1 MDHEN and CDR2 SYDVKM. The CDR3 covers 16 residues. V lost 3 bases, J lost 0 bases, and 15 bases lay in between. CDR3 amino acids: CASSFRRVANSYEQYF. The DNA of the CDR3 is TGTGCCAGCAGTTTTAGGAGGGTAGCGAACTCCTACGAGCAGTACTTC.

The genes are TRBV30 and TRBJ2-7; 9 bases are shared with TRBD1. This CDR3 contains 17 residues. Germline CDR1 and CDR2: GTSNPN and SVGIG (reference sequence). The V segment lost 4 bases and the J segment 5 bases; nucleotides outside the gene matches: 18. CDR3 sequence reads: CAWTGTGTVLPWDEQYF. DNA of the CDR3: TGTGCCTGGACGGGGACAGGGACCGTACTCCCTTGGGACGAGCAGTACTTC.

This chain links TRBV5-4 with TRBJ2-1, with a possible D match to TRBD1 (6 bases). The CDR3 contains 14 residues. Germline loops: CDR1 SGHNT, CDR2 YYREEE (reference sequence). Trimming stripped 4 bases from V and 7 bases from J, with 15 bases between. CDR3 coding DNA: TGTGCCAGCAGCCCCTACAGGGTTACGAATGAGCAGTTCTTC. It is translated as CASSPYRVTNEQFF.

The rearrangement uses TRBV15 and TRBJ2-1; 8 nucleotides line up with TRBD2. The CDR3 totals 13 residues. The germline CDR1 and CDR2 sequences are LNHNV and YYDKDF (reference sequence). The J segment lost 8 bases and the V segment lost 5 bases, leaving 5 bases of the junction unmatched. CDR3 in amino acids: CATSPGRGDEQFF. Here the CDR3 DNA reads TGTGCCACCAGCCCCGGGAGGGGCGATGAGCAGTTCTTC.

This chain joins TRBV5-4 and TRBJ2-7, with 9 bases that match TRBD1. CDR1 is SGHNT, CDR2 YYREEE, per germline (reference sequence). The trim removed 4 bases at V and 0 bases at J, leaving 5 bases unmatched. This CDR3 region has 15 residues. In DNA form, the CDR3 reads TGTGCCAGCAGCCCCGGGACAGGGTACTCCTACGAGCAGTACTTC. Encoded protein: CASSPGTGYSYEQYF.

V gene TRBV27 combines with J gene TRBJ2-5; the D gene is possibly TRBD2 (6 bases). The CDR3 runs to 16 residues. CDR1 is MNHEY and CDR2 is SMNVEV in the germline V gene (reference sequence). V lost 2 bases, J lost 5 bases, and 18 bases lay in between. The CDR3 sequence: CASSLILGGWGETQYF. In nucleotides, the CDR3 is TGTGCCAGCAGTTTAATACTCGGGGGTTGGGGCGAGACCCAGTACTTC.

The chain carries TRBV4-3 and TRBJ2-7; D not resolved. CDR3 size: 13 residues. CDR1 is LGHNA, CDR2 YSLEER, per germline. The ends were cut back, 4 bases at V and 2 bases at J, with 9 bases in the middle. CDR3: CASSPDTAYEQYF. CDR3 DNA sequence: TGCGCCAGCAGCCCAGACACCGCCTACGAGCAGTACTTC.

The chain recombines TRBV19 with TRBJ2-5; TRBD1 might be the D (6 bases). Germline CDR1 is LNHDA and CDR2 is SQIVND (reference sequence). V shed 3 bases and J shed 5 bases, with 13 bases lying between them. The CDR3 sequence is 14 residues long. For the CDR3, the DNA is TGTGCCAGTAGTATCAAACAGGGATGGGAGACCCAGTACTTC. It yields the protein CASSIKQGWETQYF.

The table lists this clone with a few counts. The rearrangement links TRBV27 to TRBJ2-3, with D hard to call. V lost 2 bases and J 0 bases, leaving 9 bases between the germline ends. The CDR3 runs to 15 residues. Germline V lookup: CDR1 MNHEY, CDR2 SMNVEV (reference sequence). The CDR3 nucleotides read TGTGCCAGCAGTTTAGGCTTTTCTAGCACAGATACGCAGTATTTT. It is translated as CASSLGFSSTDTQYF.

The chain is built from TRBV5-5 and TRBJ2-1; 11 positions agree with TRBD1. Germline loops: CDR1 SGHKS, CDR2 YYEKEE (reference sequence). V lost 4 bases, J lost 10 bases, and 7 bases stayed unmatched. The CDR3 is made up of 14 amino acids. The CDR3 sequence: CASSGTGGSAEQFF. Written as DNA, the CDR3 is TGTGCCAGCAGCGGGACAGGGGGATCTGCCGAGCAGTTCTTC.

Comments on this clone: Different DNA sequences within this sample yield the same CDR3. This chain joins TRBV4-2 and TRBJ2-7, with 8 bases lining up with TRBD1. Losses at the gene ends were 0 bases for V and 2 bases for J; bases not matched to a gene: 3. The germline V gene encodes CDR1 LGHNA and CDR2 YNFKEQ. This CDR3 spans 15 amino acids. The CDR3 loop is CASSQEGTGAYEQYF. DNA for the CDR3: TGTGCCAGCAGCCAAGAGGGGACAGGCGCCTACGAGCAGTACTTC.

The V gene is TRBV5-1, the J gene TRBJ1-2; the D is unclear. With 2 bases removed from V and 4 bases from J, the gap between germline ends came to 9 bases. The CDR3 is 13 amino acids. The germline CDR1 and CDR2 sequences are SGHRS and YFSETQ. CDR3 sequence: CASSFWTGYGYTF. The CDR3 DNA reads TGCGCCAGCAGCTTTTGGACTGGCTATGGCTACACCTTC.

The gene calls are TRBV9 and TRBJ1-6, with D possibly being TRBD1 (6 bases). There are 14 residues in the CDR3. Trimming pared 6 bases from V and 7 bases from J, leaving 14 bases between. Germline V gene data show CDR1 as SGDLS and CDR2 as YYNGEE. The CDR3 loop is CASNPDSLNSPLHF. DNA of the CDR3: TGTGCCAGCAATCCGGACAGCCTAAATTCACCCCTCCACTTT. Combining the CDR3 with reference TRBV9 and TRBJ1-6 gives the whole variable domain DSGVTQTPKHLITATGQRVTLRCSPRSGDLSVYWYQQSLDQGLQFLIQYYNGEERAKGNILERFSAQQFPDLHSELNLSSLELGDSALYFCASNPDSLNSPLHFGNGTRLTVT.

This chain joins TRBV19 and TRBJ2-2; TRBD2 aligns across 11 bases. Germline V gene lookup returns CDR1 LNHDA and CDR2 SQIVND (reference sequence). V was clipped by 7 bases and J by 2 bases; unmatched bases: 15. There are 19 residues in the CDR3. CDR3 DNA: TGTGCCAGTACCAATACCGGGACTAGCGGCAAAGATAACACCGGGGAGCTGTTTTTT. It is translated as CASTNTGTSGKDNTGELFF.

This chain links TRBV19 with TRBJ1-1; 8 positions agree with TRBD1. Germline V gene data show CDR1 as LNHDA and CDR2 as SQIVND (reference sequence). Trimming at V came to 5 bases and at J to 5 bases, leaving 7 bases not matched to a gene. The CDR3 extends over 14 amino acids. This chain's CDR3 is CASSWTGRETEAFF. The CDR3 nucleotides are TGTGCCAGTAGTTGGACAGGGCGGGAAACTGAAGCTTTCTTT.

Of note for this clone: Other DNA sequences in the sample encode the same CDR3. The gene calls are TRBV5-1 and TRBJ2-7, with 8 bases aligning to TRBD1. Germline trimming cut 7 bases from V and 1 base from J; bases unmatched to any gene: 1. The CDR3 is 12 residues long. Germline CDR1 and CDR2: SGHRS and YFSETQ. The CDR3 protein is CASGQGSYEQYF. The CDR3 region has the DNA TGCGCCAGCGGACAGGGTTCCTACGAGCAGTACTTC.

This clone was detected only once. This chain joins TRBV27 and TRBJ1-1; 10 nucleotides agree with TRBD1. The V gene end was trimmed by 3 bases and the J gene end by 0 bases; junction bases not matched to a gene: 4. The CDR3 spans 16 residues. Per the germline V gene, CDR1 is MNHEY and CDR2 is SMNVEV (reference sequence). The CDR3 nucleotides read TGTGCCAGCAGTTTGGGGACAGGGGCATTGAACACTGAAGCTTTCTTT. It is translated as CASSLGTGALNTEAFF.

Note on this clone: This sample includes further DNA sequences coding for the same CDR3. Here the CDR3 reads CASSLLNEQFF. The CDR3 coding sequence is TGTGCCAGCAGTCTCCTCAATGAGCAGTTCTTC. The V and J genes are TRBV27 and TRBJ2-1; no clear D gene. Deletions cut 5 bases from V and 6 bases from J, with 5 bases between. CDR1 and CDR2 (germline): MNHEY, SMNVEV (reference sequence). The CDR3 is made up of 11 amino acids.

This chain uses TRBV19 with TRBJ1-2; tentative D call: TRBD1 (5 bases). The CDR3 runs to 12 residues. Germline CDR1 is LNHDA and CDR2 is SQIVND (reference sequence). Trimming pared 6 bases from V and 6 bases from J, leaving 11 bases between. Written as DNA, the CDR3 is TGTGCCAGTAGGGGGGAGTACCATGGCTACACCTTC. Translated, it gives CASRGEYHGYTF.

V gene TRBV27 combines with J gene TRBJ2-7; unclear D gene. Trimming pared 4 bases from V and 0 bases from J, leaving 10 bases between. The CDR3 is 14 residues long. Germline CDR1 is MNHEY and CDR2 is SMNVEV (reference sequence). CDR3 sequence (DNA): TGTGCCAGCAGTTCCATGGCCAGCTCCTACGAGCAGTACTTC. As protein: CASSSMASSYEQYF.